The clone carrying this TCR beta chain was detected only once. Its antigen is not identified. Method: immunoSEQ multiplex PCR; TCRdb's copy keeps in-frame clones and lacks some. The data show about 170,000 clones, 80% to 90% seen once. This specimen comes from a study of cytomegalovirus exposure and HLA in healthy donors. Study results and caveats: Specific recognition of CMV antigens was confirmed in vitro for a few chains (all CMV-associated).

Germline V gives CDR1 MRHNA, CDR2 SNTAGT. The CDR3 covers 14 residues. With 8 bases clipped from V and 2 bases from J, the junction kept 5 bases outside the gene matches. This chain connects TRBV6-4 to TRBJ2-3; 9 bases fit TRBD1. This TCR was recovered from a woman aged 25 to 45 in good health and CMV-seronegative. The sample taken for sequencing was PBMCs. The CDR3 DNA reads TGTGCCAGCGCGGGACAGGGAATCACAGATACGCAGTATTTT. This sequence encodes CASAGQGITDTQYF.